This TCR beta chain was captured by sequencing in a study of shared clonotypes between healthy human individuals. The germline V and J ends were trimmed by 4 bases and 0 bases, with 16 bases remaining between them. Germline loops: CDR1 MNHEY, CDR2 SMNVEV (reference sequence). The CDR3 is made up of 17 amino acids. Produced via immunoSEQ multiplex PCR; TCRdb's table is partial and in-frame only. The top ten hold under 0.8% of the sample, which has 1 million to 1.3 million clones, around 78% seen once. The sequenced material came from memory CD4+ T cells from PBMCs. Regarding subset: CD45RA-negative fraction. The rearrangement links TRBV27 to TRBJ1-3, with D possibly TRBD1 on 5 matching bases. The source of this sequence is a man younger than 35 in good health. Some clones in this sample may be carry-over from other donors' samples. The CDR3 region has the DNA TGTGCCAGCAGTTCATACAGCGAGGGGACCTCTGGAAACACCATATATTTT. Residues: CASSSYSEGTSGNTIYF.